This T cell receptor beta chain came from a study of blood T cell repertoires in COVID-19 (dated by TCRdb to about 2020). A note on the overall study: Samples covering the acute and convalescent phases of COVID-19 were provided by collaborators in the United States, Italy and Spain. The material from the prospective study consisted of cDNA or gDNA derived from T cells, B-cell-depleted T cells, or PBMCs. Deeply sampled blood TCRbeta repertoires from subjects exposed to, actively infected with, or recovered from COVID-19 were included in the dataset. A freely available public database, intended as a resource for researchers studying the immune response to SARS-CoV-2, is where the repertoires were released. The samples were drawn from two sources: the first 160 participants of the ongoing ImmuneRACE study, and some 1,300 subjects contributed by 6 global collaborators. Sample metadata almost always included a de-identified subject ID, COVID-19 status, age in years and sex. Where available, HLA class I and class II types were taken from metadata supplied by the sample provider and were not determined by assay-based typing. The study at large found these results: The quantity of clinical and demographic metadata differed by source and by participant and was supplied without curation.

Whole blood was collected in K2EDTA tubes by collaborating institutions according to the institutions' own protocols. For TCRbeta analysis, collaborators shipped samples as frozen whole blood, isolated PBMCs, or DNA extracted from either of those sample types. TCRbeta CDR3 regions were amplified from genomic DNA using the immunoSEQ Assay, a bias-controlled multiplex PCR. In the paper's pipeline: The number of nucleated cells in each sample was estimated from the amplification of reference gene primers within the assay. Sequence reads were collapsed and filtered to measure the absolute abundance of every unique TCRbeta CDR3 rearrangement. For each sample, productive Simpson clonality was calculated as the square root of Simpson's diversity index over productive rearrangements. What TCRdb holds here is the immuneACCESS table cut down to in-frame rearrangements. Part of the clones is not present; checked against another copy, under half of the missing clones reflect an unresolved V gene, and the others are unexplained. Clone size and the V and J calls come from that table; the DNA yielded D and trimming. Counted in this sample were 380,000 or so clones; more than 70% of them appeared once. The ten largest clonotypes hold roughly 1.2% of the sample.

Notes on this clone: There is no known antigen for this receptor. No much larger clone is present one base from it, and per-base qualities are unavailable.

Via the germline V gene (reference sequence), CDR1 is LNHDA and CDR2 SQIVND. Between the V and J ends, shortened by 4 bases and 4 bases respectively, the junction contains 16 bases. Its CDR3 holds 15 amino acids, cysteine through phenylalanine. Of the read, only the CDR3 DNA is kept; its 45 bases are in frame from base 1. The TCR sequence derives from a middle-aged man with acute or convalescent COVID-19. The sequenced sample was peripheral blood. The rearrangement combines TRBV19 with TRBJ1-2, with no confidently assigned D gene. The CDR3 sequence is CASSSTDNPVYGYTF. The nucleotide sequence reads as follows: TGTGCCAGTAGTAGTACAGACAATCCGGTCTATGGCTACACCTTC. With the rest looked up from the reference TRBV19 and TRBJ1-2 genes rather than sequenced, the full variable domain is DGGITQSPKYLFRKEGQNVTLSCEQNLNHDAMYWYRQDPGQGLRLIYYSQIVNDFQKGDIAEGYSVSREKKESFPLTVTSAQKNPTAFYLCASSSTDNPVYGYTFGSGTRLTVV.